This T cell receptor (beta chain) stems from a study of cytomegalovirus exposure and HLA in healthy donors. Study-level findings and limits: Later, TCR association rates were found to vary by HLA locus, highest for DRB1 and lowest for HLA-C. A later analysis reported that several of the most significant clusters appeared to be linked to common viral pathogens, among them Epstein-Barr virus. Likely technical artifact: a cluster of highly shared sequence variants.

Germline lookup yields CDR1 SGHDT and CDR2 YYEEEE. Trimming removed 3 bases from V and 4 bases from J, with 11 bases in between. The CDR3 has 14 residues. The PCR used 60 Vbeta and 13 Jbeta primers. Repertoires were generated with immunoSEQ multiplex PCR, while TCRdb's copy carries only in-frame clones and drops some. The sample lists approximately 110,000 clones; 75% to 85% were seen once. A word on this clone: Its antigen remains unidentified.

The genes are TRBV5-6 and TRBJ2-1; D might be TRBD2 (6 bases). Input material: PBMCs. The origin of this receptor is a man aged 18 to 35 in good health and CMV-seronegative. The CDR3 DNA reads TGTGCCAGCAGCTGGGCGGGAATTTACAATGAGCAGTTCTTC. It translates to CASSWAGIYNEQFF.